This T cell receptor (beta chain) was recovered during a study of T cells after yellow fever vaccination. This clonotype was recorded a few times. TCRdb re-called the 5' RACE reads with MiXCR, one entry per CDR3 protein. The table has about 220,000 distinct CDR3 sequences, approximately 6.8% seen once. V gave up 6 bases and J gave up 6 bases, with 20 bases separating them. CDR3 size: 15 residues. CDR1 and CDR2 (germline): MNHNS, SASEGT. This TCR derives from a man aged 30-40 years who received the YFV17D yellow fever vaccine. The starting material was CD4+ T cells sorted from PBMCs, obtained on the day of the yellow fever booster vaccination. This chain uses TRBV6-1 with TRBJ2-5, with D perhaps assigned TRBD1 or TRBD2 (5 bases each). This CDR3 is CASRDIRDPIKTQYF. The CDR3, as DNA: TGTGCCAGCAGAGACATCCGGGACCCCATAAAGACCCAGTACTTC.